A single sample is the source of the 11 T cell receptor beta chains below, sequenced in a study of blood T cell repertoires in COVID-19. Generated by immunoSEQ multiplex PCR, the TCRdb table keeps only in-frame clones and is missing some. This sample has 200,000 to 250,000 clones, with 86% found just once. The source material was PBMCs or T cells enriched from blood (not recorded which). The receptors shown here come from a woman aged 45-65 years who had recovered from COVID-19.

V usage is TRBV4-2 and J usage is TRBJ2-7; a possible D gene is TRBD2 (6 bases). Trimming shortened V by 0 bases and J by 0 bases, and 9 bases separated the two germline ends. The CDR3 runs 15 residues. Looked up from germline, CDR1 is LGHNA and CDR2 is YNFKEQ. The CDR3 region is CASSQEGSGSYEQYF. The CDR3 bases are TGTGCCAGCAGCCAAGAGGGTAGCGGCTCCTACGAGCAGTACTTC.

The chain recombines TRBV30 with TRBJ1-4; 11 nucleotides agree with TRBD1. The V and J ends lost 1 base and 9 bases, in that order; junction bases with no gene match: 4. CDR3 length equals 14 residues. Germline lookup yields CDR1 GTSNPN and CDR2 SVGIG (reference sequence). In DNA, the CDR3 is TGTGCCTGGAGTGAGGGACAGGGGGACAAAAAACTGTTTTTT. Translation gives CAWSEGQGDKKLFF.

The rearrangement joins TRBV28 to TRBJ1-4; TRBD1 matches at 9 bases. The CDR3 runs 14 residues. Germline CDR1 reads MDHEN; CDR2 reads SYDVKM. With V trimmed by 5 bases and J by 4 bases, 2 bases remained unmatched. Here the CDR3 DNA reads TGTGCCAGCAGTACAGGGGGCCTTAATGAAAAACTGTTTTTT. Encoded protein: CASSTGGLNEKLFF.

The gene calls are TRBV10-3 and TRBJ2-5; possible D gene TRBD2, 5 bases. The germline gives CDR1 ENHRY, CDR2 SYGVKD. The V and J ends lost 2 bases and 5 bases respectively, with 15 bases between them. The CDR3 runs 15 residues. The CDR3 DNA reads as TGTGCCATCAGTGAGCCGTCCACTAGTCCGGAGACCCAGTACTTC. This encodes CAISEPSTSPETQYF.

The table lists this clone with a count of one. This chain uses TRBV9 with TRBJ1-1; D unclear. Germline values: CDR1 SGDLS, CDR2 YYNGEE. V was trimmed by 3 bases and J by 0 bases, leaving 6 bases between them. This CDR3 has 13 amino acids. The CDR3 here is CASSANLNTEAFF. The CDR3 DNA reads TGTGCCAGCAGCGCTAACTTGAACACTGAAGCTTTCTTT.

The chain combines TRBV18 with TRBJ1-1; 8 bases align to TRBD1. From germline, CDR1 is KGHSH and CDR2 LQKENI. The CDR3 covers 15 residues. With V trimmed by 5 bases and J by 1 base, 6 bases remained unmatched. The CDR3 is CASSADRGRNTEAFF. CDR3 coding DNA: TGTGCCAGCTCAGCCGACAGGGGAAGGAACACTGAAGCTTTCTTT.

The V gene is TRBV5-1, the J gene TRBJ1-1; D gene uncertain. The CDR3 consists of 14 residues. The V end lost 0 bases, the J end lost 1 base, and 7 bases lay between the germline ends. Germline V gene sequence: CDR1 SGHRS, CDR2 YFSETQ. The CDR3 spells CASSLDSGNTEAFF. The CDR3 bases are TGCGCCAGCAGCTTGGACTCAGGGAACACTGAAGCTTTCTTT.

The CDR3, as DNA: TGTGCCAGCAGTGAGAGGGGGAGTAGTGAAAAACTGTTTTTT. Amino acid sequence: CASSERGSSEKLFF. The chain employs TRBV25-1 and TRBJ1-4; a possible D gene is TRBD1 (6 bases). The length of the CDR3 is 14 residues. Per the germline V gene, CDR1 is MGHDK and CDR2 is SYGVNS. With 3 bases removed from V and 7 bases from J, the gap between germline ends came to 12 bases.

This chain connects TRBV28 to TRBJ2-7; TRBD2 matches at 9 bases. Germline-derived CDR1 and CDR2 are MDHEN and SYDVKM. Losses at the gene ends were 2 bases for V and 6 bases for J; bases not matched to a gene: 11. This CDR3 contains 16 residues. The CDR3 loop reads CASSLGSSGSLFEQYF. In DNA, the CDR3 is TGTGCCAGCAGTTTAGGGAGTAGCGGGAGTTTGTTCGAGCAGTACTTC.

The J gene is TRBJ2-2, the V gene TRBV7-3, with 8 bases matching TRBD2. The CDR3 is 16 amino acids. Looked up from germline, CDR1 is SGHTA and CDR2 is FQGTGA. The trim removed 0 bases at V and 7 bases at J, leaving 7 bases unmatched. The CDR3 DNA is TGTGCCAGCAGCTTAACTAGCGGGACCACCGGCGGGGAGCTGTTTTTT. Protein: CASSLTSGTTGGELFF.

Only a few counts were recorded for this clone. The gene calls are TRBV27 and TRBJ2-7; no firm D call. Trimming removed 4 bases at V and 7 bases at J, with 17 bases between. The germline CDR1 and CDR2 sequences are MNHEY and SMNVEV (reference sequence). The CDR3 sequence is 14 residues long. The CDR3 DNA follows: TGTGCCAGCAGTTCCATTCGAGGCCTTGGGGAGCAGTACTTC. Its translation is CASSSIRGLGEQYF.